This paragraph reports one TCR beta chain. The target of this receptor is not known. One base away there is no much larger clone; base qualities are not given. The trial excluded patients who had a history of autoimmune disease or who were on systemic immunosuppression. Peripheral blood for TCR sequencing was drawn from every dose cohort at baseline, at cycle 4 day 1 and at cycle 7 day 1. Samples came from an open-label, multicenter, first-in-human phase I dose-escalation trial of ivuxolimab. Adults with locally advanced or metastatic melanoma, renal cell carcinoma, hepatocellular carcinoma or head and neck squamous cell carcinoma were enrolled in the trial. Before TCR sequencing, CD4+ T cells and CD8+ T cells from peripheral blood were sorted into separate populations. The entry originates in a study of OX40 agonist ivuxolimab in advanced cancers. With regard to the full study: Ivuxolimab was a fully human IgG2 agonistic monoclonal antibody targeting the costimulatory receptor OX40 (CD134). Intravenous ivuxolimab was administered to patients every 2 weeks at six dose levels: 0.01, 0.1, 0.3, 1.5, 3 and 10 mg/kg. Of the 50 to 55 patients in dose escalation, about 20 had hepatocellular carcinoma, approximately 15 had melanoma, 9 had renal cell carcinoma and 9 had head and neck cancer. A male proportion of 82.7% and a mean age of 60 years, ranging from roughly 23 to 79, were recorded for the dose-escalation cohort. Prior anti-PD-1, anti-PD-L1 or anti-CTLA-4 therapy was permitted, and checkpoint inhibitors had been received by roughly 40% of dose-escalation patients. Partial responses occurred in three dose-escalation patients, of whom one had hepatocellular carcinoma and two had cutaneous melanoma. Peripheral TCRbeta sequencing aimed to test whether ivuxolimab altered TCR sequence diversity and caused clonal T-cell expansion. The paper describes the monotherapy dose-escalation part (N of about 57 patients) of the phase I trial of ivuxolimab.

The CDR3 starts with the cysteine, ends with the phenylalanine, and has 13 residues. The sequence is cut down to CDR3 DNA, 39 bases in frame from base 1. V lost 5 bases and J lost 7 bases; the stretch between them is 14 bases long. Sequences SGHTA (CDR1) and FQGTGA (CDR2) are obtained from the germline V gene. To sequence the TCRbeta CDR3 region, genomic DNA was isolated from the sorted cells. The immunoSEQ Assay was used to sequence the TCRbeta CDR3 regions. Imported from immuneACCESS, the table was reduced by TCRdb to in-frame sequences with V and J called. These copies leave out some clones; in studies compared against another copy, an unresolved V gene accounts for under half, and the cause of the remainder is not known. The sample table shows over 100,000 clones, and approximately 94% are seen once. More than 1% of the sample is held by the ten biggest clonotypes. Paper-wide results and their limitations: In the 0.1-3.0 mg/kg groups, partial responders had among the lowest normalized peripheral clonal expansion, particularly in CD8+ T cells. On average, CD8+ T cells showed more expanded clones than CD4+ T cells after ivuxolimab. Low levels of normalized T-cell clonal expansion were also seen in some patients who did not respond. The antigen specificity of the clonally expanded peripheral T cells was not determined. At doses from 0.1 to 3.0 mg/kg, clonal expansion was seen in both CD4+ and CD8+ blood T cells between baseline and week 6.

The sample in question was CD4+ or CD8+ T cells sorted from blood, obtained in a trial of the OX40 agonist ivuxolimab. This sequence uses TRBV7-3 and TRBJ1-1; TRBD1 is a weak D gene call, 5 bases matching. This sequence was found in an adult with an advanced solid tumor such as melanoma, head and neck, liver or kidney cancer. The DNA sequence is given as TGTGCCAGCAGCCCCCAGGGTTTGGGTGAAGCTTTCTTT. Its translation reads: CASSPQGLGEAFF.